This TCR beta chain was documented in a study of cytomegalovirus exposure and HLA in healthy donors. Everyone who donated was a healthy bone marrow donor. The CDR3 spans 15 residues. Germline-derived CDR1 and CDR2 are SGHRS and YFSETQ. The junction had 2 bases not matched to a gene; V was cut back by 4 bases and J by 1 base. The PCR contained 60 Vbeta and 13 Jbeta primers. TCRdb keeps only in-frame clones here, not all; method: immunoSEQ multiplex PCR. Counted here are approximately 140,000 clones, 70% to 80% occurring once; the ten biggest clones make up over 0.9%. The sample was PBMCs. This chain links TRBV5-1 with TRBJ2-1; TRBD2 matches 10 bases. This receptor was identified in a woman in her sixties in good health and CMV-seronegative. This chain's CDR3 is CASSNSGGSYNEQFF. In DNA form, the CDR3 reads TGCGCCAGCAGCAATAGCGGGGGGTCCTACAATGAGCAGTTCTTC. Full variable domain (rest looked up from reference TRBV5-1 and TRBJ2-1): KAGVTQTPRYLIKTRGQQVTLSCSPISGHRSVSWYQQTPGQGLQFLFEYFSETQRNKGNFPGRFSGRQFSNSRSEMNVSTLELGDSALYLCASSNSGGSYNEQFFGPGTRLTVL.